This TCR beta chain stems from a study of blood T cell repertoires in COVID-19. In the study overall: The cDNA or gDNA used as material had been derived from T cells, B-cell-depleted T cells, or PBMCs.

Deletions cut 0 bases from V and 2 bases from J, with 6 bases between. Germline V gives CDR1 SGHTA, CDR2 FQGNSA. The CDR3 sequence is 14 residues long. Authors' analysis steps: Amplification of reference gene primers was used by the study to estimate nucleated cell counts. The data were produced by immunoSEQ multiplex PCR, yet TCRdb's version contains in-frame clones alone and is incomplete. V, J and clone size reflect that table, while D and trimming were determined from the DNA. The data hold around 46,000 clones, with around 85% observed a single time. The chain is built from TRBV7-2 and TRBJ2-3; D gene ambiguous. The TCR was taken from a human donor in a cohort sampled during active COVID-19. Sequenced: peripheral blood. The CDR3 here is CASSLAGLTDTQYF. CDR3 in DNA: TGTGCCAGCAGCTTAGCTGGGCTCACAGATACGCAGTATTTT.